A single sample gave rise to the 14 T cell receptor beta chains below, sequenced in a study of CD8+ T cells in alopecia areata. Stated treatment: oral pan-JAK inhibitor, 5-10 mg twice daily. Investigators isolated RNA and reverse transcribed it into cDNA to act as the sequencing template. Profiled with immunoSEQ multiplex PCR; TCRdb holds only in-frame clones, not every one. Among about 190,000 clones listed, around 60% were seen once. The input for sequencing was CD4+ T cells sorted from blood, taken at week 4, from a patient treated with tofacitinib. These receptors all come from a human donor with alopecia areata.

V usage is TRBV25-1 and J usage is TRBJ2-4, with D maybe TRBD2 (6 bases). This CDR3 has 15 residues. From germline, CDR1 is MGHDK and CDR2 SYGVNS. Trimming removed 1 base from V and 4 bases from J, with 11 bases in between. The CDR3 here is CASSESGTRKNIQYF. The CDR3 bases are TGTGCCAGCAGTGAATCCGGGACTCGGAAAAACATTCAGTACTTC.

The J gene is TRBJ1-3, the V gene TRBV29-1, with 8 positions matching TRBD1. Germline V gene lookup returns CDR1 SQVTM and CDR2 ANQGSEA. The CDR3 covers 14 residues. The V segment lost 7 bases and the J segment 4 bases; nucleotides outside the gene matches: 9. The CDR3 DNA reads TGCAGCGCCGGCGGCGGACAGGGAGGAAACACCATATATTTT. Translating gives CSAGGGQGGNTIYF.

Concerning this clone itself: Other DNA sequences within the sample encode an identical CDR3. The chain uses TRBV4-3 and TRBJ2-5; D gene uncertain. Looked up from germline, CDR1 is LGHNA and CDR2 is YSLEER. Trimming removed 0 bases from V and 3 bases from J, with 5 bases in between. The CDR3 sequence is 13 residues long. The CDR3 DNA reads as TGCGCCAGCAGCCAAGATCGGAAAGAGACCCAGTACTTC. Protein sequence: CASSQDRKETQYF.

This chain uses TRBV7-2 with TRBJ2-2; TRBD2 agrees at 10 bases. V dropped 5 bases and J dropped 9; count of bases not matched to a gene: 15. Germline CDR1 and CDR2: SGHTA and FQGNSA. The CDR3 has 17 residues. This CDR3 is CASSPLSQREGSRELFF. CDR3 DNA: TGTGCCAGCAGCCCCCTTTCCCAGCGGGAGGGCTCCAGGGAGCTGTTTTTT.

The chain couples TRBV30 to TRBJ2-3; 11 bases are shared with TRBD2. Looked up from germline, CDR1 is GTSNPN and CDR2 is SVGIG (reference sequence). Germline trimming cut 4 bases from V and 5 bases from J; bases unmatched to any gene: 8. CDR3 length: 15 amino acids. The CDR3 sequence is CAWTGLAAKIDTQYF. CDR3 in DNA: TGTGCCTGGACGGGACTAGCGGCAAAAATAGATACGCAGTATTTT.

The chain employs TRBV6-6 and TRBJ1-2; the D is unclear. Germline V gene sequence: CDR1 MNHNY, CDR2 SVGAGI (reference sequence). This CDR3 comprises 14 residues. V was pared by 4 bases and J by 6 bases, with 15 bases between. The CDR3, as DNA: TGTGCCAGCAGTTTGAGGCCGTGGGTAGATGGCTACACCTTC. Protein: CASSLRPWVDGYTF.

The gene calls are TRBV29-1 and TRBJ2-3, with D possibly TRBD1 on 5 matching bases. Germline CDR1 SQVTM, CDR2 ANQGSEA. V was shortened by 1 base and J by 3 bases, with 11 bases between the two germline ends. This CDR3 has 14 residues. CDR3 residues: CSVEGAQGTDTQYF. In DNA, the CDR3 is TGCAGCGTTGAAGGTGCCCAGGGAACAGATACGCAGTATTTT.

V usage is TRBV10-2 and J usage is TRBJ2-7; 7 bases map to TRBD1. CDR1 and CDR2 from the germline V gene are WSHSY and SAAADI. This CDR3 has 16 residues. The V and J ends lost 4 bases and 1 base, in that order; junction bases with no gene match: 10. The CDR3 DNA follows: TGCGCCAGCAGTGGGGGACAGCCGTTTATGTCCTACGAGCAGTACTTC. This gives the protein CASSGGQPFMSYEQYF.

The J gene is TRBJ1-3, the V gene TRBV30, with D possibly matching TRBD1 (5 bases). V was trimmed by 7 bases and J by 0 bases, leaving 10 bases between them. CDR1 is GTSNPN and CDR2 is SVGIG in the germline V gene (reference sequence). The CDR3 spans 13 residues. The CDR3 region is CALLGLSGNTIYF. The CDR3 coding sequence is TGTGCCTTGTTGGGGCTCTCTGGAAACACCATATATTTT.

The chain recombines TRBV18 with TRBJ2-1; no reliable D call. Germline V gives CDR1 KGHSH, CDR2 LQKENI. V lost 3 bases and J 10 bases, leaving 13 bases between the germline ends. The CDR3 totals 13 residues. Here the CDR3 DNA reads TGTGCCAGCTCACCGGTTTCGTTCAACGAGCAGTTCTTC. Translation gives CASSPVSFNEQFF.

V usage is TRBV29-1 and J usage is TRBJ1-1, with D unclear. Germline CDR1 SQVTM, CDR2 ANQGSEA. The V and J ends lost 4 bases and 5 bases respectively, with 11 bases between them. This CDR3 is 12 amino acids long. CDR3 bases: TGCAGCGTTGGGGATGGAATAACTGAAGCTTTCTTT. It codes for CSVGDGITEAFF.

This clone appeared a few times. This sequence joins TRBV7-9 and TRBJ2-5; 8 nucleotides match TRBD1. Trimming cost V 6 bases and J 5 bases; bases outside gene matches: 11. Germline V CDR1 and CDR2: SEHNR, FQNEAQ (reference sequence). The CDR3 covers 15 residues. This CDR3 reads CASSPFGTGQETQYF. CDR3 in DNA: TGTGCCAGCAGTCCCTTCGGGACAGGTCAGGAGACCCAGTACTTC.

Only a few counts were recorded for this clone. V and J are TRBV4-3 and TRBJ1-1; no firm D call. V was cut by 2 bases and J by 5 bases, with 15 bases left in between. Germline assignment: CDR1 LGHNA and CDR2 YSLEER. The CDR3 is 15 amino acids. The CDR3, as DNA: TGCGCCAGCAGCCAAAACAGCGCAGCCCGAACTGAAGCTTTCTTT. This codes for CASSQNSAARTEAFF.

The chain carries TRBV29-1 and TRBJ2-5, with no clear D. This CDR3 has 12 amino acids. The ends were cut back, 3 bases at V and 2 bases at J, with 7 bases in the middle. Germline CDR1 reads SQVTM; CDR2 reads ANQGSEA. CDR3: CSVEAEQETQYF. CDR3 nucleotides: TGCAGCGTTGAGGCGGAACAAGAGACCCAGTACTTC.